The entry below describes one T cell receptor beta chain. No antigen is known for it. It has no much larger one-base neighbor in the sample; base qualities were not kept. This specimen belongs to a study of blood T cell repertoires in COVID-19 (dated by TCRdb to the early 2020s). In terms of the full investigation: Collaborator samples came from the United States, Italy and Spain and covered acute and convalescent phases of COVID-19. The prospective study material was composed of cDNA or gDNA derived from T cells, B-cell-depleted T cells, or PBMCs. Subjects who had been exposed to COVID-19, were actively infected with it, or had recovered from it provided the deeply sampled blood TCRbeta repertoires that made up the dataset. A freely available public database, intended as a resource for researchers studying the immune response to SARS-CoV-2, is where the repertoires were released. The samples were drawn from two sources: the first 160 participants of the ongoing ImmuneRACE study, and some 1,300 subjects contributed by 6 global collaborators. The sample metadata nearly always contained a de-identified subject ID, COVID-19 status, age in years and sex. Where available, HLA class I and class II types were taken from metadata supplied by the sample provider and were not determined by assay-based typing.

TCRbeta CDR3 regions were amplified from genomic DNA by means of the immunoSEQ Assay, a bias-controlled multiplex PCR. In the paper's pipeline: Within the assay, amplification of reference gene primers was used to estimate how many nucleated cells each sample contained. To quantify the absolute abundance of each unique TCRbeta CDR3 rearrangement, sequence reads were collapsed and filtered. For each sample, productive Simpson clonality was calculated by taking the square root of Simpson's diversity index across productive rearrangements. TCRdb retrieved this table from immuneACCESS and kept in-frame rearrangements only. Not all clones are present; in checked studies, unresolved V genes account for under half, and no reason is known for the remainder. That table gives V, J and clone size, and the DNA gave D and trimming. Within this sample are 130,000 to 150,000 clones, with roughly 90% of them counted one time only. The ten largest make up 2.3% of the sample.

The collaborating institutions used their own protocols to collect whole blood in K2EDTA tubes. For TCRbeta analysis, collaborator samples were shipped as frozen whole blood, as isolated PBMCs, or as DNA extracted from either sample type. Study-wide findings and limitations: The quantity of clinical and demographic metadata differed by source and by participant and was supplied without curation.

In the germline V gene, CDR1 corresponds to SGHTA and CDR2 to FQGNSA. The CDR3 runs 15 amino acids, cysteine and phenylalanine included. CDR3 DNA only is kept here, 45 bases in frame from base 1. Trimmed from V: 7 bases; trimmed from J: 9 bases; junction bases lacking a gene match: 12. Sequencing was performed on peripheral blood. Rearrangement joined TRBV7-2 to TRBJ1-6, with 7 central nucleotides matching TRBD1. The source is a human donor in a cohort sampled during active COVID-19. The base sequence is TGTGCCAGCACCGTAGACAGGGCCCCATTTTCACCCCTCCACTTT. This encodes CASTVDRAPFSPLHF.